These 5 T cell receptor beta chains were all obtained from the same sample, sequenced in a study of T-cell reconstitution after alpha-beta-depleted transplantation in children. Molecular barcoding with unique molecular identifiers was used for the TCRbeta library. TCRdb analysed the PCR reads with MiXCR anew, one entry per CDR3 protein. This table has approximately 400,000 distinct CDR3 sequences, approximately 10% appearing once. This sample comprised PBMCs from the stem cell graft donor, obtained from the stem cell graft. The receptors were sampled from a human donor who donated a stem cell graft to a child with acute myeloid leukemia.

This clonotype was counted ten times or more. The gene calls are TRBV7-2 and TRBJ2-7, with 7 bases fitting TRBD1. Germline-derived CDR1 and CDR2 are SGHTA and FQGNSA. Trimming at V came to 3 bases and at J to 0 bases, leaving 2 bases not matched to a gene. The CDR3 sequence is 14 residues long. Here the CDR3 reads CASSLAGGSYEQYF. CDR3 DNA sequence: TGTGCCAGCAGCTTGGCAGGGGGCTCCTACGAGCAGTACTTC.

The genes are TRBV19 and TRBJ1-1; possible D gene TRBD1, 6 bases. CDR3 size: 12 residues. Germline V gene data show CDR1 as LNHDA and CDR2 as SQIVND (reference sequence). The V end was cut by 10 bases, the J end by 1 base, with 10 bases between. This chain's CDR3 is CATQGKNTEAFF. Here the CDR3 DNA reads TGTGCCACCCAGGGGAAGAACACTGAAGCTTTCTTT.

This clonotype was seen many times. The chain joins TRBV7-2 to TRBJ1-1; D is uncertain. Germline V CDR1 and CDR2: SGHTA, FQGNSA. The V gene lost 2 bases and the J gene lost 0 bases, with 7 bases spanning the gap. There are 14 residues in the CDR3. The CDR3, as DNA: TGTGCCAGCAGCTTATTGGGGTTGAACACTGAAGCTTTCTTT. Its translation: CASSLLGLNTEAFF.

This clonotype has more than one count but fewer than ten. This chain uses TRBV12-3 or TRBV12-4 with TRBJ2-5; no definite D call. The CDR3 sequence is 18 residues long. Deletions cut 3 bases from V and 5 bases from J, with 25 bases between. CDR3 amino acids: CASSFVLETLLQWETQYF. CDR3 coding DNA: TGTGCCAGCAGTTTCGTGTTGGAGACACTCCTACAGTGGGAGACCCAGTACTTC.

The chain recombines TRBV5-4 with TRBJ2-2, with a possible D match to TRBD1 (6 bases). Per the germline V gene, CDR1 is SGHNT and CDR2 is YYREEE (reference sequence). Trimming stripped 1 base from V and 3 bases from J, with 10 bases between. The CDR3 covers 15 residues. CDR3 region: CASSLMDRDTGELFF. For the CDR3, the DNA is TGTGCCAGCAGCTTGATGGACAGAGACACCGGGGAGCTGTTTTTT. Full variable domain (rest looked up from reference TRBV5-4 and TRBJ2-2): ETGVTQSPTHLIKTRGQQVTLRCSSQSGHNTVSWYQQALGQGPQFIFQYYREEENGRGNFPPRFSGLQFPNYSSELNVNALELDDSALYLCASSLMDRDTGELFFGEGSRLTVL.